This record looks at one T cell receptor beta chain sequence and its context. The data stem from a study of blood T cell repertoires in COVID-19. Sequencing used immunoSEQ multiplex PCR; TCRdb keeps in-frame clones, though not all of them. The repertoire consists of a few hundred thousand clones, with 85% occurring once and the leading ten covering around 3.4%. Trimming took 1 base from V and 5 from J, leaving 6 bases between them. Germline-derived CDR1 and CDR2 are DFQATT and SNEGSKA (reference sequence). The CDR3 has 11 amino acids. The sequenced sample was peripheral blood. V usage is TRBV20-1 and J usage is TRBJ2-7; D uncertain. This clonotype originated in a woman aged 18-29 years with acute or convalescent COVID-19. The DNA for the CDR3 is TGCAGTGCTAGAGTCACAGACGAGCAGTACTTC. It encodes CSARVTDEQYF.